One sample yielded the 31 T cell receptor beta chains listed below, sequenced in a study of control samples from healthy donors and cancer patients. TCRdb keeps only in-frame clones here, not all; method: immunoSEQ multiplex PCR. The sample lists some 49,000 clones; around 90% were seen once. Sequenced: PBMCs. Source of these receptors: a man aged 25 to 40 with colorectal cancer.

The sample holds a few counts of this clone. The chain uses TRBV6-5 and TRBJ2-2, with 9 bases that match TRBD1. J lost 0 bases, V lost 5 bases, and 1 base had no gene match. This CDR3 is 15 amino acids long. Germline V lookup: CDR1 MNHEY, CDR2 SVGAGI. In DNA, the CDR3 is TGTGCCAGCAGTAGGGACAGGGCGAACACCGGGGAGCTGTTTTTT. Translation: CASSRDRANTGELFF.

The rearrangement uses TRBV6-4 and TRBJ1-6, with 7 bases matching TRBD1. The length of the CDR3 is 15 residues. Germline V gene data show CDR1 as MRHNA and CDR2 as SNTAGT. J gave up 12 bases and V 0 bases, and 8 bases lay outside the gene matches. The CDR3 DNA is TGTGCCAGCAGTGACTCGGGAGACAGGGCTAAACCCCTCCACTTT. This translates into CASSDSGDRAKPLHF.

This clone was seen a single time. The V gene is TRBV10-3, the J gene TRBJ2-1; D might be TRBD1 (5 bases). The CDR3 sequence is 16 residues long. Germline values: CDR1 ENHRY, CDR2 SYGVKD. Trimming took off 2 bases at V and 0 bases at J, with 11 bases between the two ends. The CDR3 sequence is CAISELSGISYNEQFF. The CDR3 nucleotides are TGTGCCATCAGTGAGCTGTCAGGGATCTCCTACAATGAGCAGTTCTTC.

The chain couples TRBV5-4 to TRBJ2-7; D is undetermined. Germline V gives CDR1 SGHNT, CDR2 YYREEE (reference sequence). The V end was cut by 4 bases, the J end by 5 bases, with 10 bases between. The CDR3 has 12 amino acids. CDR3 sequence (DNA): TGTGCCAGCAGCGCTGCTAGAAACGAGCAGTACTTC. It specifies CASSAARNEQYF.

The chain has TRBV11-3 and TRBJ2-2; D tentatively fits TRBD1 or TRBD2 (5 bases each). Trimming left V 1 base short and J 5 bases short, with 8 bases between. This CDR3 has 14 amino acids. In germline, CDR1 is SGHNT, CDR2 YENEEA. CDR3 sequence: CASSLAGTTGELFF. In DNA, the CDR3 is TGTGCCAGCAGCTTAGCGGGGACGACCGGGGAGCTGTTTTTT.

The chain is built from TRBV10-3 and TRBJ2-3; D is possibly TRBD1 (6 bases). CDR3 length: 16 residues. With 2 bases removed from V and 6 bases from J, the gap between germline ends came to 18 bases. The V gene's germline CDR1 is ENHRY and CDR2 SYGVKD. Here the CDR3 reads CAISEARGPLKDTQYF. CDR3 coding DNA: TGTGCCATCAGTGAGGCCAGGGGACCGTTGAAGGATACGCAGTATTTT.

This clone was detected once. The chain joins TRBV7-2 to TRBJ1-1; tentatively, D is TRBD1 (6 bases). The germline V gene encodes CDR1 SGHTA and CDR2 FQGNSA. This CDR3 contains 17 residues. The ends were cut back, 2 bases at V and 7 bases at J, with 23 bases in the middle. The CDR3 loop reads CASSLKSWGALSGEAFF. DNA of the CDR3: TGTGCCAGCAGCTTAAAGAGCTGGGGGGCCCTATCGGGTGAAGCTTTCTTT.

The chain uses TRBV6-5 and TRBJ1-2; D call uncertain. Germline V lookup: CDR1 MNHEY, CDR2 SVGAGI. Trimming shortened V by 5 bases and J by 0 bases, and 7 bases separated the two germline ends. The CDR3 runs to 13 residues. CDR3 DNA: TGTGCCAGCAGTCCCAGGCCTAACTATGGCTACACCTTC. It specifies CASSPRPNYGYTF.

This clone was detected a few times. This chain joins TRBV5-1 and TRBJ2-1, with 10 bases matching TRBD2. The CDR3 is 15 amino acids. The J segment lost 10 bases and the V segment lost 2 bases, leaving 9 bases of the junction unmatched. The V gene's germline CDR1 is SGHRS and CDR2 YFSETQ. CDR3: CASSLDLAGAREQFF. CDR3 sequence (DNA): TGCGCCAGCAGCTTAGATCTAGCGGGGGCCCGGGAGCAGTTCTTC.

J is TRBJ1-1 and V is TRBV7-2, with TRBD1 matching over 7 bases. J gave up 3 bases and V 1 base, and 8 bases lay outside the gene matches. In germline, CDR1 is SGHTA, CDR2 FQGNSA. The CDR3 runs to 16 residues. As DNA, the CDR3 is TGTGCCAGCAGCTTAGATCGGGGACAGATCTACACTGAAGCTTTCTTT. Encoded protein: CASSLDRGQIYTEAFF.

J is TRBJ1-3 and V is TRBV4-1; TRBD1 matches 7 bases. Germline CDR1 and CDR2: MGHRA and YSYEKL. CDR3 length: 17 amino acids. J gave up 0 bases and V 5 bases, and 10 bases lay outside the gene matches. CDR3 sequence: CASSRQGLTISGNTIYF. As DNA, the CDR3 is TGCGCCAGCAGCAGACAGGGACTTACGATCTCTGGAAACACCATATATTTT.

V usage is TRBV6-5 and J usage is TRBJ1-2; D is uncertain. The CDR3 is 14 residues long. Deletions cut 6 bases from V and 3 bases from J, with 14 bases between. CDR1 and CDR2 from the germline V gene are MNHEY and SVGAGI. The CDR3 DNA follows: TGTGCCAGCAGCCGACTAATATTGGACTATGGCTACACCTTC. Residues: CASSRLILDYGYTF.

The rearrangement uses TRBV3-1 (or the pseudogene TRBV3-2) and TRBJ2-1, with 13 positions matching TRBD2. Germline CDR1 and CDR2: LGHDT and YNNKEL (reference sequence). Losses at the gene ends were 1 base for V and 7 bases for J; bases not matched to a gene: 13. The CDR3 runs to 19 residues. CDR3 residues: CASSQVPTSGGAGFNEQFF. The CDR3 DNA reads TGTGCCAGCAGCCAAGTACCTACTAGCGGGGGGGCCGGTTTTAATGAGCAGTTCTTC.

The chain is built from TRBV27 and TRBJ1-6; weak D call: TRBD1 (6 bases). This CDR3 has 16 residues. V shed 11 bases and J shed 12 bases, with 29 bases lying between them. Germline CDR1 is MNHEY and CDR2 is SMNVEV (reference sequence). The CDR3 nucleotides are TGTGCCGAACAGTTTTTAACCTTACTCCGGGGGCTACCCCTCCACTTT. Translated, it gives CAEQFLTLLRGLPLHF.

V is TRBV7-6 and J is TRBJ1-1; 10 nucleotides match TRBD1. Germline CDR1 is SGHVS and CDR2 is FNYEAQ. Trimming removed 1 base from V and 0 bases from J; junction bases left unmatched: 2. The CDR3 contains 16 residues. CDR3 nucleotide sequence: TGTGCCAGCAGCTTAGGGACAGGGGGTTTGAACACTGAAGCTTTCTTT. Protein: CASSLGTGGLNTEAFF. The full variable domain, with the rest looked up from reference TRBV7-6 and TRBJ1-1, is GAGVSQSPRYKVTKRGQDVALRCDPISGHVSLYWYRQALGQGPEFLTYFNYEAQQDKSGLPNDRFSAERPEGSISTLTIQRTEQRDSAMYRCASSLGTGGLNTEAFFGQGTRLTVV.

The J gene is TRBJ2-6, the V gene TRBV4-3; no clear D gene. The CDR3 runs 19 residues. Trimming stripped 4 bases from V and 0 bases from J, with 19 bases between. Germline V gives CDR1 LGHNA, CDR2 YSLEER. The CDR3: CASSPDPRTSYSGANVLTF. The CDR3, as DNA: TGCGCCAGCAGCCCGGACCCACGGACGTCTTACTCTGGGGCCAACGTCCTGACTTTC.

This clone has a single count. Here the CDR3 reads CASSIASQGINEQFF. DNA for the CDR3: TGTGCCAGTAGTATAGCCTCACAGGGTATCAATGAGCAGTTCTTC. The chain uses TRBV19 and TRBJ2-1, with D perhaps TRBD1 (6 bases). V lost 1 base and J lost 6, with 13 bases in between. Germline values: CDR1 LNHDA, CDR2 SQIVND (reference sequence). This CDR3 comprises 15 residues.

The chain recombines TRBV2 with TRBJ1-2; D gene uncertain. The germline V gene encodes CDR1 SNHLY and CDR2 FYNNEI. The CDR3 covers 13 residues. Trimming pared 11 bases from V and 1 base from J, leaving 14 bases between. The CDR3 region has the DNA TGTGCCTCCCGCCGAGGCAGTAACTATGGCTACACCTTC. The encoded protein is CASRRGSNYGYTF.

The chain uses TRBV7-6 and TRBJ1-1; 7 bases fit TRBD1. This CDR3 spans 15 amino acids. CDR1 is SGHVS, CDR2 FNYEAQ, per germline. The V gene end was trimmed by 2 bases and the J gene end by 4 bases; junction bases not matched to a gene: 7. The CDR3 here is CASSLHTGVGTEAFF. The CDR3 nucleotides are TGTGCCAGCAGCTTACATACAGGGGTCGGCACTGAAGCTTTCTTT.

This clone appeared a few times. J is TRBJ1-4 and V is TRBV30; D may be TRBD1 (5 bases). Germline V lookup: CDR1 GTSNPN, CDR2 SVGIG (reference sequence). The CDR3 is 15 amino acids. Trimming cost V 0 bases and J 7 bases, with 15 bases left between them. The CDR3 nucleotides read TGTGCCTGGAGTGTACGGTCAGGGTGGGGTGAAAAACTGTTTTTT. Protein sequence: CAWSVRSGWGEKLFF.

The gene calls are TRBV10-3 and TRBJ2-1, with 8 bases matching TRBD2. This CDR3 has 14 residues. The ends lost 10 bases at V and 4 bases at J; junction bases unmatched: 9. Germline CDR1 ENHRY, CDR2 SYGVKD. The CDR3 nucleotides are TGTGCCACCTTATATAGCGGGGTTTACAATGAGCAGTTCTTC. It translates to CATLYSGVYNEQFF.

This clone was seen once. The chain combines TRBV7-8 with TRBJ2-5, with 14 bases lining up with TRBD2. The CDR3 runs 18 residues. In germline, CDR1 is SGHVS, CDR2 FQNEAQ. The V and J ends lost 3 bases and 2 bases, in that order; junction bases with no gene match: 8. The CDR3 here is CASSLNPRTSGGQETQYF. Written as DNA, the CDR3 is TGTGCCAGCAGCTTGAATCCACGGACTAGCGGGGGGCAAGAGACCCAGTACTTC.

This chain joins TRBV19 and TRBJ1-3; D may be TRBD1 (6 bases). The CDR3 has 14 amino acids. With 9 bases removed from V and 1 base from J, the gap between germline ends came to 13 bases. In germline, CDR1 is LNHDA, CDR2 SQIVND (reference sequence). The DNA for the CDR3 is TGTGCCAGAGACCGAACAGGGTCTGGAAACACCATATATTTT. Translation gives CARDRTGSGNTIYF. Full variable domain (rest looked up from reference TRBV19 and TRBJ1-3): DGGITQSPKYLFRKEGQNVTLSCEQNLNHDAMYWYRQDPGQGLRLIYYSQIVNDFQKGDIAEGYSVSREKKESFPLTVTSAQKNPTAFYLCARDRTGSGNTIYFGEGSWLTVV.

The V and J genes are TRBV9 and TRBJ1-2; D gene uncertain. Trimming shortened V by 6 bases and J by 6 bases, and 24 bases separated the two germline ends. The CDR3 runs 16 residues. Looked up from germline, CDR1 is SGDLS and CDR2 is YYNGEE. CDR3: CASTDTGFPLFDGYTF. Written as DNA, the CDR3 is TGTGCCAGCACCGATACGGGATTCCCTCTGTTCGATGGCTACACCTTC.

This chain joins TRBV12-2 and TRBJ2-3; the D call TRBD1 from the table was never checked on the DNA. TRBV12-2 is flagged as a pseudogene. The CDR3 runs to 17 residues. CDR3 amino acids: CASRLYCGDRGTDTQYF. The CDR3 region has the DNA TGTGCAAGTCGCTTATATTGTGGGGACAGGGGAACAGATACGCAGTATTTT.

The gene calls are TRBV30 and TRBJ1-6, with unresolved D. Germline V gene sequence: CDR1 GTSNPN, CDR2 SVGIG (reference sequence). V was clipped by 3 bases and J by 5 bases, with 14 bases between them. This CDR3 comprises 15 residues. Written as DNA, the CDR3 is TGTGCCTGGAGCGAGATCTGGGCAGATAATTCACCCCTCCACTTT. This encodes CAWSEIWADNSPLHF.

V and J are TRBV7-2 and TRBJ2-7; 7 positions match TRBD2. The CDR3 has 16 amino acids. J was trimmed by 2 bases and V by 1 base; bases with no gene match: 8. Germline CDR1 reads SGHTA; CDR2 reads FQGNSA. CDR3: CASSLVGGGTPYEQYF. The CDR3 DNA sequence: TGTGCCAGCAGCTTAGTAGGCGGGGGTACACCCTACGAGCAGTACTTC.

The chain's CDR3 is CASSYPISGGVQPQHF. The CDR3 bases are TGTGCCAGCAGTTATCCGATTTCAGGGGGCGTTCAGCCCCAGCATTTT. This chain joins TRBV6-5 and TRBJ1-5; 8 bases are a match to TRBD1. The CDR3 loop spans 16 amino acids. Germline V lookup: CDR1 MNHEY, CDR2 SVGAGI. V lost 3 bases and J lost 6; bases outside the gene matches: 10.

This clone appeared once. The V call is TRBV5-4, the J call TRBJ2-1, with 7 bases identical to TRBD2. J was trimmed by 0 bases and V by 5 bases; bases with no gene match: 5. From germline, CDR1 is SGHNT and CDR2 YYREEE (reference sequence). CDR3 length equals 15 residues. CDR3 sequence: CASRAGPRSYNEQFF. The CDR3 nucleotides are TGTGCCAGCAGAGCGGGACCCCGCTCCTACAATGAGCAGTTCTTC. Full variable domain (remainder filled in from reference TRBV5-4 and TRBJ2-1): ETGVTQSPTHLIKTRGQQVTLRCSSQSGHNTVSWYQQALGQGPQFIFQYYREEENGRGNFPPRFSGLQFPNYSSELNVNALELDDSALYLCASRAGPRSYNEQFFGPGTRLTVL.

The chain uses TRBV7-8 and TRBJ1-2, with TRBD1 as a possible D gene (6 bases). Germline V gene lookup returns CDR1 SGHVS and CDR2 FQNEAQ. The V and J ends lost 7 bases and 4 bases respectively, with 13 bases between them. The CDR3 extends over 13 amino acids. This CDR3 is CASNRQAGYGYTF. CDR3 nucleotide sequence: TGTGCCAGCAACCGACAGGCGGGCTATGGCTACACCTTC.

The V call is TRBV5-8, the J call TRBJ2-7, with D uncertain. The ends were cut back, 4 bases at V and 7 bases at J, with 12 bases in the middle. CDR1 and CDR2 from the germline V gene are SGHTS and YDEGEE. CDR3 length equals 12 residues. CDR3 loop: CASSTALGEQYF. CDR3 DNA: TGTGCCAGCAGCACCGCTTTGGGGGAGCAGTACTTC.